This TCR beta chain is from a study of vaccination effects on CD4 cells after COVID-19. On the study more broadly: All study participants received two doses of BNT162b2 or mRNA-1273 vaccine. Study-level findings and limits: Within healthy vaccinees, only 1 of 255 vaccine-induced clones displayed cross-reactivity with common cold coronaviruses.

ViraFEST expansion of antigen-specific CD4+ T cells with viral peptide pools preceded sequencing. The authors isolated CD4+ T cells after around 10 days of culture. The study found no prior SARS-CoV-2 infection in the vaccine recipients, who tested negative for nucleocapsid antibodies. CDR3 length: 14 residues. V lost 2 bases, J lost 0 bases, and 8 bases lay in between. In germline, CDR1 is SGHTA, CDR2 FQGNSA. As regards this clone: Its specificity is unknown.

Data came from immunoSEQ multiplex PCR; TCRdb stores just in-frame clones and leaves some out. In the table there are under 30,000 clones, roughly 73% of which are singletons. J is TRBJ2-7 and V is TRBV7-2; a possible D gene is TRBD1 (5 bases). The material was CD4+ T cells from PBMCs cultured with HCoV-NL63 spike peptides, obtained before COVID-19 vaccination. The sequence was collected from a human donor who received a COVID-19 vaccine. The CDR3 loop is CASSLQGSSYEQYF. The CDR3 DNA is TGTGCCAGCAGCTTACAGGGAAGCTCCTACGAGCAGTACTTC.